These T cell receptor beta chains were read from a single sample in a study of blood T cell repertoires in COVID-19. Assay used: immunoSEQ multiplex PCR; TCRdb lists only in-frame clones, some missing. Counted here are over 200,000 clones, about 90% occurring once; the ten biggest clones make up about a tenth. What was sequenced was PBMCs or T cells enriched from blood (not recorded which). The receptors come from a man aged 25 to 45 who had recovered from COVID-19. Each CDR3 is given with its conserved first and last residue. The D gene is left open where the match is weak. Some rows have no size entry. The others give once, few or many, or a class for an expanded clone.

clone size	V gene	J gene	D gene	CDR3 DNA	CDR3 protein
.	TRBV7-7	TRBJ2-5	.	TGTGCCAGCAGCGAAGTACTCCCGGGAGTTGGAGAGACCCAGTACTTC	CASSEVLPGVGETQYF
few	TRBV13	TRBJ2-3	TRBD2	TGTGCCAGCAGCTTATTCGCTAGCGGGGTTTCCCAGCAGTATTTT	CASSLFASGVSQQYF
once	TRBV18	TRBJ1-1	TRBD1	TGTGCCAGCTCACCGGGACAGGGGGCCTCTGAAGCTTTCTTT	CASSPGQGASEAFF
.	TRBV5-1	TRBJ2-5	.	TGCGCCAGCAGCTTGGAATTAGGGGCCCAGTACTTC	CASSLELGAQYF
.	TRBV5-1	TRBJ2-6	.	TGCGCCAGCAGCTTGGGTGGGACAACTGGGGCCAACGTCCTGACTTTC	CASSLGGTTGANVLTF
.	TRBV5-1	TRBJ2-5	.	TGCGCCAGCAGCTCCAGGGAAGAGACCCAGTACTTC	CASSSREETQYF
few	TRBV3-1/TRBV3-2	TRBJ2-2	TRBD1	TGTGCCAGCAGCCAAAACAGGGGGAGGACCACCGGGGAGCTGTTTTTT	CASSQNRGRTTGELFF
.	TRBV5-1	TRBJ1-4	.	TGCGCCAGCAGCCTGGACAGCCTGAGTGAAAAACTGTTTTTT	CASSLDSLSEKLFF
few	TRBV7-2	TRBJ1-5	.	TGTGCCAGCAGCGCACTCGTGATGGTGAGCAATCAGCCCCAGCATTTT	CASSALVMVSNQPQHF
.	TRBV7-9	TRBJ2-1	TRBD2	TGTGCCAGCACCTCTCCTGGACTAGCGCGCTACAATGAGCAGTTCTTC	CASTSPGLARYNEQFF
once	TRBV7-2	TRBJ2-5	TRBD2	TGTGCCAGCAGCTTAGAAAACCTAGCGGGCGAAACCCAGTACTTC	CASSLENLAGETQYF
.	TRBV6-5	TRBJ1-3	TRBD1	TGTGCCAGCAAGGGACAGGGGGGTGGTGGAAACACCATATATTTT	CASKGQGGGGNTIYF
.	TRBV5-1	TRBJ2-5	TRBD1	TGCGCCAGCAGCTTGGCCAGGGGGAGTAAAGAGACCCAGTACTTC	CASSLARGSKETQYF
once	TRBV10-3	TRBJ1-2	.	TGTGCCATCACTGTGGGGCAGGGGAGTTATGGCTACACCTTC	CAITVGQGSYGYTF
.	TRBV6-2/TRBV6-3	TRBJ1-5	TRBD1	TGTGCCAGCAGTTATAGGCCCGCAGACAGGGGTGGGAATCAGCCCCAGCATTTT	CASSYRPADRGGNQPQHF
.	TRBV10-3	TRBJ2-7	TRBD2	TGTGCCATCAGTCCACGGGGAGGGAGAGACGAGCAGTACTTC	CAISPRGGRDEQYF